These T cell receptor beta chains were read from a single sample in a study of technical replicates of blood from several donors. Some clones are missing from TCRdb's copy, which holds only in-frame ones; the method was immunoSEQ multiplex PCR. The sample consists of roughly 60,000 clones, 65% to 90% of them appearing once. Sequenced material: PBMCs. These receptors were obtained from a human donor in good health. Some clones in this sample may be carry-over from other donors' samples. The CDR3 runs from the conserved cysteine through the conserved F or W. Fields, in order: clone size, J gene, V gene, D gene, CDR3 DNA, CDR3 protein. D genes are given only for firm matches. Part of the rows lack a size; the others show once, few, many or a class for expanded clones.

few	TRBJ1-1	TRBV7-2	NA	TGTGCCAGCAGCGTGGGACAGAACACTGAAGCTTTCTTT	CASSVGQNTEAFF
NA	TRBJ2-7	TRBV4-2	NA	TGTGCCAGCAGCCAAGCGGGGGGCTACTCCTACGAGCAGTACTTC	CASSQAGGYSYEQYF
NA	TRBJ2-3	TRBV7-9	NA	TGTGCCAGCAGCTTAGGACAGCAAGATACGCAGTATTTT	CASSLGQQDTQYF
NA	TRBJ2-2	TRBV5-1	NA	TGCGCCAGCAGCTGGCGGCAGGGGCCCGGGGAGCTGTTTTTT	CASSWRQGPGELFF
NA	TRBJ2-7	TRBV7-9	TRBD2	TGTGCCAGCAGCTTGGCTAGCGGGGGAACCTACGAGCAGTACTTC	CASSLASGGTYEQYF
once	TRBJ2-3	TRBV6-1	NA	TGTGCCAGCAGTGAATACACAGATACGCAGTATTTT	CASSEYTDTQYF
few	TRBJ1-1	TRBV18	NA	TGTGCCAGCTCAGTCTCACAGGAGAACACTGAAGCTTTCTTT	CASSVSQENTEAFF
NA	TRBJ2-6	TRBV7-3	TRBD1	TGTGCCAGCAGCCTGGGACAGGGGGGCTCTGGGGCCAACGTCCTGACTTTC	CASSLGQGGSGANVLTF
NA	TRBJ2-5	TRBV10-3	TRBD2	TGTGCCATCAGTCTCGGAGGGACCTCGGGGGGAGAGACCCAGTACTTC	CAISLGGTSGGETQYF
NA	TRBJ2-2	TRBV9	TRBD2	TGTGCCAGCAGTCTAGCGGGAGAACCCACCGGGGAGCTGTTTTTT	CASSLAGEPTGELFF
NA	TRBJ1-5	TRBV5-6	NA	TGTGCCAGCAGCCCCCGGGAGAACAATCAGCCCCAGCATTTT	CASSPRENNQPQHF
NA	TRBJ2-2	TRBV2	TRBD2	TGTGCCAGCAGTGCACAACTAGCGGGGGGGCGGTTGGACACCGGGGAGCTGTTTTTT	CASSAQLAGGRLDTGELFF
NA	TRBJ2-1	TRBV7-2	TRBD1	TGTGCCAGCAGCTCGCAAGACAGGGGGTCCCGGGATGAGCAGTTCTTC	CASSSQDRGSRDEQFF
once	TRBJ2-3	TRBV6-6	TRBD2	TGTGCCAGCACCGACCGGGAGGGGGGCACAGATACGCAGTATTTT	CASTDREGGTDTQYF
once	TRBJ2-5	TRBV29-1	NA	TGCAGCGTCGCAAGTTCAGGTCGGGAGACCCAGTACTTC	CSVASSGRETQYF
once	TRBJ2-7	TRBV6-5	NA	TGTGCCAGCAGGTACGCCCCGGACGGGAGCTCCTACGAGCAGTACTTC	CASRYAPDGSSYEQYF
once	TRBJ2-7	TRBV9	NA	TGTGCCAGCAGTACCGGGAGCAGCGAGCAGTACTTC	CASSTGSSEQYF
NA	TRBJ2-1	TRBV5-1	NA	TGCGCCAGCAGCTTGTCCGGGACTTACAATGAGCAGTTCTTC	CASSLSGTYNEQFF
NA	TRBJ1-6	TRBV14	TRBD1	TGTGCCAGCAGCCGGGACAGGGGGGTTTCACCCCTCCACTTT	CASSRDRGVSPLHF
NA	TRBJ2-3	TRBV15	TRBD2	TGTGCCACCAGCACCTGGACTAGCGGGACAGATACGCAGTATTTT	CATSTWTSGTDTQYF
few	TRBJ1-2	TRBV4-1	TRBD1	TGCGCCAGCAGCCGGGACAGGGTGGGGACCTATGGCTACACCTTC	CASSRDRVGTYGYTF
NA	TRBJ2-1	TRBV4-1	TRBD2	TGCGCCAGCAGCCAAGGAAGTAGCGGGCTTTACAATGAGCAGTTCTTC	CASSQGSSGLYNEQFF
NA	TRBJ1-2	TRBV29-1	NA	TGCAGCGTTGAAGGGCAGGGTGGAGGCTACACCTTC	CSVEGQGGGYTF
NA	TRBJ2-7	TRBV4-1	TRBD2	TGCGCCAGCAGCCACCCCGGGACTAGCGACGAGCAGTACTTC	CASSHPGTSDEQYF
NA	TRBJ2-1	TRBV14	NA	TGTGCCAGCAGCCGCGGGGACAGTTCCTACAATGAGCAGTTCTTC	CASSRGDSSYNEQFF
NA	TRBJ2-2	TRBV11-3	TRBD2	TGTGCCAGCAGCTTGACTAGCGGGAGTAAGGGCGGGGAGCTGTTTTTT	CASSLTSGSKGGELFF
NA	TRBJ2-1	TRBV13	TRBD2	TGTGCCAGCAGCCTTAACTTCCGGCGGGGGGGTCTCGATGAGCAGTTCTTC	CASSLNFRRGGLDEQFF
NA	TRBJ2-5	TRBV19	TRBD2	TGTGCCAGTAGCCCGACAGGACTAGCGGGGGCAGAGACCCAGTACTTC	CASSPTGLAGAETQYF